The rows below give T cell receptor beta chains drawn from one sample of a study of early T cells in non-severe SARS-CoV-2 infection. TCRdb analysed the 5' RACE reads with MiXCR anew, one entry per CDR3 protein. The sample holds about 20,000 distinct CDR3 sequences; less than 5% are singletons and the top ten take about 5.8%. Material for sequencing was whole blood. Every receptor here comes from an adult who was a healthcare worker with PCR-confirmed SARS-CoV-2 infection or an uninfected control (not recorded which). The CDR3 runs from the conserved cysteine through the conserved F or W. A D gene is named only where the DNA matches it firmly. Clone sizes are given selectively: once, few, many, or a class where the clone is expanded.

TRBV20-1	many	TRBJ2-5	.	TGCAGTGTTGCGGGGCCCCCGTTGGAGACCCAGTACTTC	CSVAGPPLETQYF
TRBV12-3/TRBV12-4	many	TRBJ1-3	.	TGTGCCAGCCAGACACTCCTCTCTGGAAACACCATATATTTT	CASQTLLSGNTIYF
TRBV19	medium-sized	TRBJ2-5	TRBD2	TGTGCCAGTAGTATCCTCCGGGGAGCGGGGGGCCAAGAGACCCAGTACTTC	CASSILRGAGGQETQYF
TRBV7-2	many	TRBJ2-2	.	TGTGCCAGCAGCTTACGCCGGGGGACGGCCATGCTGTTTTTT	CASSLRRGTAMLFF
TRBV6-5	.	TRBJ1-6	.	TGTGCCAGCAGGCACTGGGACGGTGATTCATCCCTCCACTTT	CASRHWDGDSSLHF
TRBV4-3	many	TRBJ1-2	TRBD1	TGCGCCAGCAGCCAAAACAGGGGGCGCGGCTATGGCTACACCTTC	CASSQNRGRGYGYTF
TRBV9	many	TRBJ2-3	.	TGTGCCAGCAGCTCCAGCGGGAGCACAGATACGCAGTATTTT	CASSSSGSTDTQYF
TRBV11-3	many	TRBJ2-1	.	TGTGCCAGCAGCTTAGGCCGACGGGAGATTCAACAGAATGAGCAGTTCTTC	CASSLGRREIQQNEQFF
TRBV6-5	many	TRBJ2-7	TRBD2	TGTGCCAGCAGTAGAACAGGACTAGCGGGAGGCTACGAGCAGTACTTC	CASSRTGLAGGYEQYF
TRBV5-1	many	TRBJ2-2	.	TGCGCCAGCAGCCCTATTGGGAACACCGGGGAGCTGTTTTTT	CASSPIGNTGELFF
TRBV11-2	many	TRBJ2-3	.	TGTGCCAGCAGCCCCTATGGGATTGGGGGGAATACGCAGTATTTT	CASSPYGIGGNTQYF
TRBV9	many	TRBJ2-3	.	TGTGCCAGCAGCGCCATCACAGATACGCAGTATTTT	CASSAITDTQYF
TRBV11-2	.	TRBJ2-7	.	TGTGCCAGCAGAGCGGATTTCGACTCCTACGAGCAGTACTTC	CASRADFDSYEQYF
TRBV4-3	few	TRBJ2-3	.	TGCGCCAGCAGCCAAGATCGCAGCGGTCCAGATACGCAGTATTTT	CASSQDRSGPDTQYF
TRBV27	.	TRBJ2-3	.	TGTGCCAGCAGTTCCCCTATAGTGTCTGGCACAGATACGCAGTATTTT	CASSSPIVSGTDTQYF
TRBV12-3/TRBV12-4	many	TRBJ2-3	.	TGTGCCAGCAGTTATCAGACGGGGATCCCTAGCACAGATACGCAGTATTTT	CASSYQTGIPSTDTQYF
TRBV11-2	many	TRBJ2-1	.	TGTGCCAGCAGCGATTCAGGGGATCGAGGTGAGCAGTTCTTC	CASSDSGDRGEQFF